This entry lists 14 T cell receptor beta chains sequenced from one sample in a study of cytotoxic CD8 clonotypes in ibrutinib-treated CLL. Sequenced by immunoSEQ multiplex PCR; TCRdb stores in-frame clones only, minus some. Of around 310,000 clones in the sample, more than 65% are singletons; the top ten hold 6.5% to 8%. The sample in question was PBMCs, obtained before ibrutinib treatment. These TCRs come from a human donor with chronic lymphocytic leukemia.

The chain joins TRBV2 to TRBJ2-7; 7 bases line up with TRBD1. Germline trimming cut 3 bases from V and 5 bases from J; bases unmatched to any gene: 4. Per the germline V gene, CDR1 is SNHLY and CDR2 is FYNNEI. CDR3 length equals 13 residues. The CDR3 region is CASSETGFDEQYF. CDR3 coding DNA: TGTGCCAGCAGTGAGACAGGGTTTGACGAGCAGTACTTC. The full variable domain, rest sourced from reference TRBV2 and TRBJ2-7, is EPEVTQTPSHQVTQMGQEVILRCVPISNHLYFYWYRQILGQKVEFLVSFYNNEISEKSEIFDDQFSVERPDGSNFTLKIRSTKLEDSAMYFCASSETGFDEQYFGPGTRLTVT.

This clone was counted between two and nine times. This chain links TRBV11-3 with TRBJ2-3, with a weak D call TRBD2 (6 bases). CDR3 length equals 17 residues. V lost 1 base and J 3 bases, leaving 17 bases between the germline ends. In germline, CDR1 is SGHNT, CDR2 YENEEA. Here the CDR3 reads CASSLVSWREGTDTQYF. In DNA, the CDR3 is TGTGCCAGCAGCTTAGTATCGTGGCGGGAAGGTACAGATACGCAGTATTTT.

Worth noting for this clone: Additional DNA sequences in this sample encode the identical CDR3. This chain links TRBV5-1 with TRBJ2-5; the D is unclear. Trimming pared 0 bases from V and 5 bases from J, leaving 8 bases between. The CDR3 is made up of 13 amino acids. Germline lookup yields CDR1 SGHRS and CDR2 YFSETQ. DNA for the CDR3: TGCGCCAGCAGCTTGGGGGGAAGGGAGACCCAGTACTTC. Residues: CASSLGGRETQYF. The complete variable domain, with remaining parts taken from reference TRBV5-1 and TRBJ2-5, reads KAGVTQTPRYLIKTRGQQVTLSCSPISGHRSVSWYQQTPGQGLQFLFEYFSETQRNKGNFPGRFSGRQFSNSRSEMNVSTLELGDSALYLCASSLGGRETQYFGPGTRLLVL.

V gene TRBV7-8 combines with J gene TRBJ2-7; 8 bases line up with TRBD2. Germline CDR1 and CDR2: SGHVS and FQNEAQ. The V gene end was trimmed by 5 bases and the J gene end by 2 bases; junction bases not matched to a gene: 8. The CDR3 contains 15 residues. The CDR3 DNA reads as TGTGCCAGCAGCCCCTTGACGGGAGGGGCCTACGAGCAGTACTTC. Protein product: CASSPLTGGAYEQYF.

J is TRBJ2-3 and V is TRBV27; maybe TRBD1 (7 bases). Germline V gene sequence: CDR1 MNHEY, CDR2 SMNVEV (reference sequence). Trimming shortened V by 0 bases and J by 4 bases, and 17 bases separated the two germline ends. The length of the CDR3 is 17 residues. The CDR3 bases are TGTGCCAGCAGTTTATCGCCGGCGGGACAGTTTTCAGATACGCAGTATTTT. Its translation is CASSLSPAGQFSDTQYF.

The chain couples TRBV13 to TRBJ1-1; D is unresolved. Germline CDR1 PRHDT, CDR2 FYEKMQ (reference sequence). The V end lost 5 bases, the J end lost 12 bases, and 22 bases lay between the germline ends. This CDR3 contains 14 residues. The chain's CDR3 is CASSKVHKPAGTFF. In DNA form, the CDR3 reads TGTGCCAGCAGCAAAGTCCACAAACCAGCGGGAACTTTCTTT.

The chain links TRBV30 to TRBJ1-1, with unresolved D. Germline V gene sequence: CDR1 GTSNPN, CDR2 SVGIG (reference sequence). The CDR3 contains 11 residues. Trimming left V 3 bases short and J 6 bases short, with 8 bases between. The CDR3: CAWRGSPEAFF. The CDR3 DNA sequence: TGTGCCTGGAGAGGTTCCCCTGAAGCTTTCTTT. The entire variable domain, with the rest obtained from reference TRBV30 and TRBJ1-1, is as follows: SQTIHQWPATLVQPVGSPLSLECTVEGTSNPNLYWYRQAAGRGLQLLFYSVGIGQISSEVPQNLSASRPQDRQFILSSKKLLLSDSGFYLCAWRGSPEAFFGQGTRLTVV.

CDR3 nucleotide sequence: TGTGCCTGGATGTCCGGGGGAGGTTTGAACACCGGGGAGCTGTTTTTT. Amino acids: CAWMSGGGLNTGELFF. The gene calls are TRBV30 and TRBJ2-2, with a possible D match to TRBD2 (6 bases). This CDR3 has 16 residues. The V gene's germline CDR1 is GTSNPN and CDR2 SVGIG (reference sequence). Trimming stripped 4 bases from V and 1 base from J, with 16 bases between.

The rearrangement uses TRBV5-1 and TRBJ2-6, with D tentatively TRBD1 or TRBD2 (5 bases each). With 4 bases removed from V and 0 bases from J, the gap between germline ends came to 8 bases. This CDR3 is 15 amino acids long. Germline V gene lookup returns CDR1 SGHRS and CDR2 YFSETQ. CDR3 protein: CASSVGDSGANVLTF. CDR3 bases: TGCGCCAGCAGCGTGGGGGACTCTGGGGCCAACGTCCTGACTTTC.

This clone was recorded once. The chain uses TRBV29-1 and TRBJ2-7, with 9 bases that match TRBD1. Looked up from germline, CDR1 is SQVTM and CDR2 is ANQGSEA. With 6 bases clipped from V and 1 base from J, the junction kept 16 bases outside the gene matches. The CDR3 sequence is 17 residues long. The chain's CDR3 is CSVSGTDRGRRSYEQYF. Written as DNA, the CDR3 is TGCAGCGTGTCCGGGACAGACAGGGGGAGGCGATCCTACGAGCAGTACTTC.

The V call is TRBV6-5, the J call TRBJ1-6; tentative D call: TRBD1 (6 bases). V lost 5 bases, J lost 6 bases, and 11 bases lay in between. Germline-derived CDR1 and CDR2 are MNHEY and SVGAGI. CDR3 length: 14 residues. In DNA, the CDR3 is TGTGCCAGCAGTGCCGGGGGCCTTAATTCACCCCTCCACTTT. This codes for CASSAGGLNSPLHF.

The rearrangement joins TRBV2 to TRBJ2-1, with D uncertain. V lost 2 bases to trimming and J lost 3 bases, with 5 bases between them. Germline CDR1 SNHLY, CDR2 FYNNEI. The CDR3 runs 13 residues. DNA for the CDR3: TGTGCCAGCAGTGAATTGGGCTACAATGAGCAGTTCTTC. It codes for CASSELGYNEQFF.

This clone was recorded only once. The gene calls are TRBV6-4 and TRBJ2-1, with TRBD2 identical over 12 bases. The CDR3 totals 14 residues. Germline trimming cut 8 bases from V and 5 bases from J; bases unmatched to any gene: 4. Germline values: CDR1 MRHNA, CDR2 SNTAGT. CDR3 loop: CASGRTSGDNEQFF. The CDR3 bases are TGTGCCAGCGGCAGGACTAGCGGGGACAATGAGCAGTTCTTC.

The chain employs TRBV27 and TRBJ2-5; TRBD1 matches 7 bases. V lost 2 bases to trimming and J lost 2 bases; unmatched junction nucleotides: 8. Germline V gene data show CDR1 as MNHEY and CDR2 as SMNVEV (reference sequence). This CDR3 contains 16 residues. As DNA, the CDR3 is TGTGCCAGCAGTTTAATTTACAGGGGTGATCAAGAGACCCAGTACTTC. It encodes CASSLIYRGDQETQYF.